Listed below are T cell receptor beta chains from one sample, sequenced in a study of T cell changes during pregnancy in multiple sclerosis. Profiled with immunoSEQ multiplex PCR; TCRdb holds only in-frame clones, not every one. The sample has around 50,000 clones; around 90% are singletons. The material sequenced was CD4+ T cells from peripheral blood mononuclear cells, taken in the third trimester of pregnancy. The receptors derive from a female donor with multiple sclerosis, enrolled in a pregnancy study. Each CDR3 is given with its conserved first and last residue. D genes are given only for firm matches. Some rows have no size entry. The others give once, few or many, or a class for an expanded clone.

d_call: NA
clone_size: NA
j_call: TRBJ2-5
v_call: TRBV5-1
cdr3_aa: CASSSQGQGETQYF
cdr3_nt: TGCGCCAGCAGCTCTCAGGGGCAGGGGGAGACCCAGTACTTC

d_call: TRBD1
clone_size: NA
j_call: TRBJ2-1
v_call: TRBV9
cdr3_aa: CASSPSRDRYEQFF
cdr3_nt: TGTGCCAGCAGCCCATCCCGGGACAGATATGAGCAGTTCTTC

d_call: NA
clone_size: NA
j_call: TRBJ1-5
v_call: TRBV7-2
cdr3_aa: CASSLARVGALGQPQHF
cdr3_nt: TGTGCCAGCAGCTTAGCGCGGGTGGGGGCGCTTGGTCAGCCCCAGCATTTT

d_call: TRBD1
clone_size: NA
j_call: TRBJ2-1
v_call: TRBV19
cdr3_aa: CASSPRTGGGYNEQFF
cdr3_nt: TGTGCCAGTAGTCCTCGGACAGGGGGCGGTTACAATGAGCAGTTCTTC

d_call: NA
clone_size: once
j_call: TRBJ1-2
v_call: TRBV6-1
cdr3_aa: CASSEAGERGYTF
cdr3_nt: TGTGCCAGCAGTGAAGCAGGGGAAAGGGGCTACACCTTC

d_call: NA
clone_size: once
j_call: TRBJ2-2
v_call: TRBV7-2
cdr3_aa: CASSLVGGNTGELFF
cdr3_nt: TGTGCCAGCAGCTTAGTTGGAGGGAACACCGGGGAGCTGTTTTTT

d_call: NA
clone_size: NA
j_call: TRBJ1-5
v_call: TRBV11-2
cdr3_aa: CASSLAGGNQPQHF
cdr3_nt: TGTGCCAGCAGCTTGGCTGGGGGGAATCAGCCCCAGCATTTT

d_call: TRBD1
clone_size: once
j_call: TRBJ1-2
v_call: TRBV19
cdr3_aa: CASSLRQGHYGYTF
cdr3_nt: TGTGCCAGTAGTCTCCGACAGGGTCACTATGGCTACACCTTC

d_call: NA
clone_size: NA
j_call: TRBJ2-7
v_call: TRBV15
cdr3_aa: CATSRDPGHTYEQYF
cdr3_nt: TGTGCCACCAGCAGAGATCCGGGACACACCTACGAGCAGTACTTC

d_call: NA
clone_size: NA
j_call: TRBJ1-2
v_call: TRBV30
cdr3_aa: CAWSVRTVINYGYTF
cdr3_nt: TGTGCCTGGAGTGTAAGAACAGTCATTAACTATGGCTACACCTTC

d_call: TRBD1
clone_size: NA
j_call: TRBJ1-2
v_call: TRBV5-1
cdr3_aa: CASSDPGQIYGYTF
cdr3_nt: TGCGCCAGCAGCGACCCGGGACAGATCTATGGCTACACCTTC

d_call: NA
clone_size: NA
j_call: TRBJ1-2
v_call: TRBV19
cdr3_aa: CASPPPGGAYYGYTF
cdr3_nt: TGTGCCAGCCCCCCGCCGGGGGGCGCTTACTATGGCTACACCTTC

d_call: NA
clone_size: NA
j_call: TRBJ2-1
v_call: TRBV6-5
cdr3_aa: CASSPTSIDEQFF
cdr3_nt: TGTGCCAGCAGCCCAACTAGCATCGATGAGCAGTTCTTC

d_call: NA
clone_size: once
j_call: TRBJ2-6
v_call: TRBV7-6
cdr3_aa: CASSLVRGSGANVLTF
cdr3_nt: TGTGCCAGCAGCTTAGTGAGGGGGTCTGGGGCCAACGTCCTGACTTTC

d_call: NA
clone_size: few
j_call: TRBJ1-1
v_call: TRBV9
cdr3_aa: CASSVLSDTEAFF
cdr3_nt: TGTGCCAGCAGCGTACTTTCCGACACTGAAGCTTTCTTT

d_call: NA
clone_size: NA
j_call: TRBJ2-5
v_call: TRBV20-1
cdr3_aa: CSARDIETQYF
cdr3_nt: TGCAGTGCTAGAGATATAGAGACCCAGTACTTC

d_call: NA
clone_size: NA
j_call: TRBJ2-1
v_call: TRBV6-1
cdr3_aa: CASTFDRSSYNEQFF
cdr3_nt: TGTGCCAGCACTTTTGACAGGAGCTCCTACAATGAGCAGTTCTTC

d_call: NA
clone_size: NA
j_call: TRBJ2-2
v_call: TRBV9
cdr3_aa: CASSEGGLGTGELFF
cdr3_nt: TGTGCCAGCAGCGAGGGGGGGCTCGGCACCGGGGAGCTGTTTTTT

d_call: NA
clone_size: NA
j_call: TRBJ1-2
v_call: TRBV28
cdr3_aa: CASSQAYGYTF
cdr3_nt: TGTGCCAGTTCTCAGGCCTATGGCTACACCTTC

d_call: TRBD1
clone_size: few
j_call: TRBJ1-2
v_call: TRBV7-8
cdr3_aa: CASSLVHRGSDGYTF
cdr3_nt: TGTGCCAGCAGCTTAGTGCACAGGGGATCAGATGGCTACACCTTC

d_call: TRBD1
clone_size: NA
j_call: TRBJ2-1
v_call: TRBV6-5
cdr3_aa: CASSPGQVGYNEQFF
cdr3_nt: TGTGCCAGCAGCCCCGGACAGGTCGGCTACAATGAGCAGTTCTTC

d_call: TRBD1
clone_size: NA
j_call: TRBJ1-6
v_call: TRBV5-6
cdr3_aa: CASSSGQGARDSPLHF
cdr3_nt: TGTGCCAGCAGCTCAGGACAGGGGGCAAGAGATTCACCCCTCCACTTT

d_call: NA
clone_size: NA
j_call: TRBJ2-2
v_call: TRBV6-5
cdr3_aa: CASRGGQSNTGELFF
cdr3_nt: TGTGCCAGCAGGGGGGGACAGTCTAACACCGGGGAGCTGTTTTTT

d_call: TRBD1
clone_size: NA
j_call: TRBJ2-1
v_call: TRBV5-6
cdr3_aa: CASSLGVGGGEQFF
cdr3_nt: TGTGCCAGCAGCTTGGGGGTAGGGGGCGGGGAGCAGTTCTTC

d_call: NA
clone_size: NA
j_call: TRBJ1-2
v_call: TRBV30
cdr3_aa: CAWSADIRGYGYTF
cdr3_nt: TGTGCCTGGAGCGCCGACATCCGAGGGTATGGCTACACCTTC

d_call: TRBD1
clone_size: NA
j_call: TRBJ1-2
v_call: TRBV2
cdr3_aa: CASSSQGAVYGYTF
cdr3_nt: TGTGCCAGCAGTTCACAGGGGGCTGTATATGGCTACACCTTC

d_call: NA
clone_size: few
j_call: TRBJ2-4
v_call: TRBV18
cdr3_aa: CASSLRSGEAKNIQYF
cdr3_nt: TGTGCCAGCTCGCTCCGATCGGGTGAGGCCAAAAACATTCAGTACTTC

d_call: NA
clone_size: NA
j_call: TRBJ1-5
v_call: TRBV12-2
cdr3_aa: CASRFFPGSIPNQPQHF
cdr3_nt: TGTGCAAGTCGCTTCTTCCCGGGTTCCATACCCAATCAGCCCCAGCATTTT

d_call: TRBD1
clone_size: NA
j_call: TRBJ1-6
v_call: TRBV11-2
cdr3_aa: CASSGRGNFDSPLHF
cdr3_nt: TGTGCCAGCAGCGGCAGGGGGAATTTTGATTCACCCCTCCACTTT

d_call: NA
clone_size: once
j_call: TRBJ2-6
v_call: TRBV13
cdr3_aa: CASTPIGSSGANVLTF
cdr3_nt: TGTGCCAGCACACCTATCGGGAGCTCTGGGGCCAACGTCCTGACTTTC

d_call: NA
clone_size: NA
j_call: TRBJ2-4
v_call: TRBV5-4
cdr3_aa: CASSRGGGTTLAKNIQYF
cdr3_nt: TGTGCCAGCAGCCGAGGGGGTGGTACGACCTTAGCCAAAAACATTCAGTACTTC

d_call: NA
clone_size: NA
j_call: TRBJ1-3
v_call: TRBV7-8
cdr3_aa: CASSPSGGRRNTIYF
cdr3_nt: TGTGCCAGCAGCCCGAGCGGGGGAAGAAGAAACACCATATATTTT

d_call: NA
clone_size: NA
j_call: TRBJ1-2
v_call: TRBV10-2
cdr3_aa: CASSDFRRVSYGYTF
cdr3_nt: TGCGCCAGCAGTGACTTTAGGCGGGTATCCTATGGCTACACCTTC

d_call: TRBD1
clone_size: NA
j_call: TRBJ1-5
v_call: TRBV9
cdr3_aa: CASSVGDRAQEPQHF
cdr3_nt: TGTGCCAGCAGCGTAGGCGACAGGGCCCAGGAGCCCCAGCATTTT